Below are 29 T cell receptor beta chains sequenced from a single sample in a study of cytomegalovirus exposure and HLA in healthy donors. PCR employed 60 Vbeta and 13 Jbeta primers. The protocol was immunoSEQ multiplex PCR, while the TCRdb copy is restricted to in-frame clones and leaves out a portion. Here the sample spans more than 130,000 clones, about 79% being singletons. Source material: PBMCs. The origin of the receptors is a middle-aged man in good health and CMV-seropositive.

The genes are TRBV5-4 and TRBJ2-1, with 8 bases matching TRBD2. This CDR3 comprises 17 residues. V lost 0 bases to trimming and J lost 1 base; unmatched junction nucleotides: 6. Germline loops: CDR1 SGHNT, CDR2 YYREEE (reference sequence). The CDR3 reads CASSLGTAGGSYNEQFF. The CDR3 DNA follows: TGTGCCAGCAGCTTGGGTACGGCGGGAGGTTCCTACAATGAGCAGTTCTTC.

The V gene is TRBV27, the J gene TRBJ1-2; D might be TRBD1 (6 bases). Per germline, CDR1 MNHEY and CDR2 SMNVEV (reference sequence). Trimming pared 5 bases from V and 2 bases from J, leaving 9 bases between. The CDR3 is 13 residues long. The CDR3 spells CASSRTGNYGYTF. DNA for the CDR3: TGTGCCAGCAGTCGTACAGGGAACTATGGCTACACCTTC.

The V gene is TRBV5-1, the J gene TRBJ2-1, with 11 bases that match TRBD2. The CDR3 is 17 residues long. V lost 1 base and J lost 8; bases outside the gene matches: 11. Germline values: CDR1 SGHRS, CDR2 YFSETQ. The DNA for the CDR3 is TGCGCCAGCAGCTTGCGTGGGCTAGCGGGGGGCTCAGATGAGCAGTTCTTC. Its translation is CASSLRGLAGGSDEQFF.

The chain has TRBV7-2 and TRBJ2-1; 8 bases are shared with TRBD2. V lost 1 base, J lost 6 bases, and 14 bases stayed unmatched. This CDR3 has 18 amino acids. The germline V gene has CDR1 SGHTA and CDR2 FQGNSA. CDR3 coding DNA: TGTGCCAGCAGCTTAGGGAAGGCCGCTCTAGCGGGCCTCAATGAGCAGTTCTTC. The encoded protein is CASSLGKAALAGLNEQFF.

Regarding this clone: At one of its ends the junction is not consistent with the germline gene, which may arise from a read error. The chain recombines TRBV2 with TRBJ1-4; 7 nucleotides agree with TRBD1. Germline V gene sequence: CDR1 SNHLY, CDR2 FYNNEI. The length of the CDR3 is 14 residues. This CDR3 reads CASREDRVGEKLFF. Written as DNA, the CDR3 is TGTGCCAGCAGGGAAGACAGGGTAGGAGAAAAACTGTTTTTT.

V is TRBV5-1 and J is TRBJ1-2; the D is unclear. The germline V and J ends were trimmed by 0 bases and 5 bases, with 11 bases remaining between them. Germline CDR1 and CDR2: SGHRS and YFSETQ. The CDR3 covers 14 residues. CDR3 residues: CASSLDSPQYGYTF. DNA of the CDR3: TGCGCCAGCAGCTTGGACAGCCCTCAATATGGCTACACCTTC.

The chain joins TRBV5-1 to TRBJ1-2; the match to TRBD1 covers 8 bases. This CDR3 is 16 amino acids long. Germline CDR1 and CDR2: SGHRS and YFSETQ. J lost 5 bases, V lost 1 base, and 10 bases had no gene match. In nucleotides, the CDR3 is TGCGCCAGCAGCTTGTGGGGCATAGGACAGGGATATGGCTACACCTTC. Its translation is CASSLWGIGQGYGYTF.

The sample holds a few counts of this clone. J is TRBJ2-6 and V is TRBV9; no clear D. Deletions cut 0 bases from V and 0 bases from J, with 7 bases between. The CDR3 spans 16 residues. Germline V CDR1 and CDR2: SGDLS, YYNGEE. The CDR3 region is CASSVAGGSGANVLTF. Written as DNA, the CDR3 is TGTGCCAGCAGCGTAGCTGGCGGCTCTGGGGCCAACGTCCTGACTTTC.

This sequence joins TRBV9 and TRBJ1-3; D is uncertain. The V gene lost 4 bases and the J gene lost 0 bases, with 14 bases spanning the gap. The CDR3 extends over 16 amino acids. CDR1 and CDR2 (germline): SGDLS, YYNGEE. This chain's CDR3 is CASSPDERFSGNTIYF. For the CDR3, the DNA is TGTGCCAGCAGCCCTGACGAGCGATTCTCTGGAAACACCATATATTTT.

V usage is TRBV27 and J usage is TRBJ2-7; 9 bases are a match to TRBD2. This CDR3 is built from 16 residues. Germline loops: CDR1 MNHEY, CDR2 SMNVEV (reference sequence). V lost 0 bases and J lost 2; bases outside the gene matches: 5. The CDR3 loop is CASSLSGGGAAYEQYF. The CDR3 bases are TGTGCCAGCAGTTTATCGGGCGGGGGGGCAGCCTACGAGCAGTACTTC.

This clone was seen only a few times. The chain combines TRBV7-8 with TRBJ1-1; TRBD1 is a possible D gene (6 bases). The V end was cut by 5 bases, the J end by 0 bases, with 16 bases between. The CDR3 is 16 amino acids. Germline V gene lookup returns CDR1 SGHVS and CDR2 FQNEAQ. Here the CDR3 reads CASSPKTGLMNTEAFF. In DNA form, the CDR3 reads TGTGCCAGCAGCCCAAAGACAGGACTTATGAACACTGAAGCTTTCTTT.

The V gene is TRBV19, the J gene TRBJ2-7; 7 nucleotides agree with TRBD1. Germline CDR1 LNHDA, CDR2 SQIVND (reference sequence). The CDR3 is made up of 15 amino acids. The V gene end was trimmed by 6 bases and the J gene end by 2 bases; junction bases not matched to a gene: 10. CDR3 amino acids: CASSRRQGSTYEQYF. As DNA, the CDR3 is TGTGCCAGTAGCCGTAGACAGGGTTCGACCTACGAGCAGTACTTC.

The chain is built from TRBV9 and TRBJ1-3, with 10 bases matching TRBD1. The J segment lost 2 bases and the V segment lost 7 bases, leaving 0 bases of the junction unmatched. The CDR3 has 13 residues. Germline V lookup: CDR1 SGDLS, CDR2 YYNGEE. The DNA for the CDR3 is TGTGCCAGCGACAGGGGGCCTGGAAACACCATATATTTT. It translates to CASDRGPGNTIYF. The entire variable domain, with the rest obtained from reference TRBV9 and TRBJ1-3, is as follows: DSGVTQTPKHLITATGQRVTLRCSPRSGDLSVYWYQQSLDQGLQFLIQYYNGEERAKGNILERFSAQQFPDLHSELNLSSLELGDSALYFCASDRGPGNTIYFGEGSWLTVV.

The chain is built from TRBV29-1 and TRBJ2-3, with D uncertain. Germline values: CDR1 SQVTM, CDR2 ANQGSEA. The CDR3 extends over 13 amino acids. The V end was cut by 3 bases, the J end by 0 bases, with 7 bases between. CDR3 DNA sequence: TGCAGCGTTGACGACGGGAGCACAGATACGCAGTATTTT. It yields the protein CSVDDGSTDTQYF.

The chain joins TRBV27 to TRBJ1-5, with D tentatively TRBD1 (5 bases). Between the trimmed V and J ends, which lost 4 bases and 6 bases, there was a span of 19 bases. This CDR3 spans 16 amino acids. The germline V gene encodes CDR1 MNHEY and CDR2 SMNVEV (reference sequence). The CDR3 DNA is TGTGCCAGCAGTTCGCAGCCCCAGGGCGCCGGTCAGCCCCAGCATTTT. It yields the protein CASSSQPQGAGQPQHF.

This clone was detected only a few times. V and J are TRBV29-1 and TRBJ1-1; 7 bases are shared with TRBD1. The germline V gene has CDR1 SQVTM and CDR2 ANQGSEA. Trimming took 7 bases from V and 4 from J; bases not matched to a gene: 6. The CDR3 contains 12 residues. CDR3 sequence reads: CSANRGGTEAFF. In DNA form, the CDR3 reads TGCAGCGCTAACAGGGGTGGCACTGAAGCTTTCTTT. The full variable domain, with the rest looked up from reference TRBV29-1 and TRBJ1-1, is SAVISQKPSRDICQRGTSLTIQCQVDSQVTMMFWYRQQPGQSLTLIATANQGSEATYESGFVIDKFPISRPNLTFSTLTVSNMSPEDSSIYLCSANRGGTEAFFGQGTRLTVV.

The V and J genes are TRBV9 and TRBJ1-1, with TRBD1 identical over 8 bases. The CDR3 has 14 residues. Germline V lookup: CDR1 SGDLS, CDR2 YYNGEE. The V segment lost 3 bases and the J segment 3 bases; nucleotides outside the gene matches: 4. As DNA, the CDR3 is TGTGCCAGCAGCGACGGACAGGGCTACACTGAAGCTTTCTTT. Translated, it gives CASSDGQGYTEAFF.

The CDR3 protein is CASSLSGGIESGELFF. DNA of the CDR3: TGCGCCAGCAGCCTTAGCGGGGGGATCGAATCCGGGGAGCTGTTTTTT. This sequence joins TRBV5-1 and TRBJ2-2, with TRBD2 matching 10 bases. Germline CDR1 is SGHRS and CDR2 is YFSETQ. The V gene end was trimmed by 4 bases and the J gene end by 6 bases; junction bases not matched to a gene: 9. The CDR3 contains 16 residues.

The J gene is TRBJ2-2, the V gene TRBV2; 9 bases are shared with TRBD2. This CDR3 is 14 amino acids long. The germline V gene has CDR1 SNHLY and CDR2 FYNNEI. J was trimmed by 7 bases and V by 6 bases; bases with no gene match: 6. The CDR3 sequence: CASRWTSERGELFF. Written as DNA, the CDR3 is TGTGCCAGCAGGTGGACTAGCGAGCGCGGGGAGCTGTTTTTT.

The V and J genes are TRBV28 and TRBJ1-2; D perhaps matches TRBD1 (6 bases). CDR3 length: 13 amino acids. V lost 3 bases and J lost 10, with 15 bases in between. The germline V gene has CDR1 MDHEN and CDR2 SYDVKM. The CDR3 nucleotides are TGTGCCAGCAGTTTGAACAGGGTCACGAACTACACCTTC. The encoded protein is CASSLNRVTNYTF.

V usage is TRBV30 and J usage is TRBJ2-1, with TRBD2 matching over 13 bases. The CDR3 runs 13 residues. Unmatched junction bases numbered 5, after V lost 3 bases and J lost 12 bases. In germline, CDR1 is GTSNPN, CDR2 SVGIG (reference sequence). The CDR3 reads CAWRLAGGPGQFF. CDR3 bases: TGTGCCTGGAGACTAGCGGGGGGGCCTGGGCAGTTCTTC.

The J gene is TRBJ2-5, the V gene TRBV9; TRBD2 matches 12 bases. Unmatched junction bases numbered 11, after V lost 0 bases and J lost 5 bases. The CDR3 sequence is 18 residues long. Germline V gives CDR1 SGDLS, CDR2 YYNGEE. In nucleotides, the CDR3 is TGTGCCAGCAGCGTAGGTGTCCTAGCGGGGGGGCCTGGTGAGACCCAGTACTTC. Translating it yields CASSVGVLAGGPGETQYF.

The CDR3 region is CASRRGTVTKTFF. DNA for the CDR3: TGTGCCAGCAGACGCGGGACAGTGACTAAGACTTTCTTT. The rearrangement joins TRBV5-6 to TRBJ1-1; 7 nucleotides agree with TRBD1. CDR1 and CDR2 (germline): SGHDT, YYEEEE. The CDR3 extends over 13 amino acids. With 5 bases clipped from V and 12 bases from J, the junction kept 13 bases outside the gene matches.

The V gene is TRBV6-1, the J gene TRBJ1-4, with a weak D call TRBD1 (5 bases). Trimming shortened V by 6 bases and J by 9 bases, and 14 bases separated the two germline ends. The CDR3 sequence is 13 residues long. CDR1 is MNHNS and CDR2 is SASEGT in the germline V gene. CDR3 DNA: TGTGCCAGCAGCGGGGGTGGGAGCAAAAAACTGTTTTTT. Encoded protein: CASSGGGSKKLFF.

The chain uses TRBV5-6 and TRBJ1-3; D gene ambiguous. The CDR3 runs to 16 residues. CDR1 is SGHDT, CDR2 YYEEEE, per germline. Trimming stripped 0 bases from V and 0 bases from J, with 10 bases between. Written as DNA, the CDR3 is TGTGCCAGCAGCTTGGGGGCAGACATCTCTGGAAACACCATATATTTT. This sequence encodes CASSLGADISGNTIYF. The whole variable domain, remainder taken from reference TRBV5-6 and TRBJ1-3, is DAGVTQSPTHLIKTRGQQVTLRCSPKSGHDTVSWYQQALGQGPQFIFQYYEEEERQRGNFPDRFSGHQFPNYSSELNVNALLLGDSALYLCASSLGADISGNTIYFGEGSWLTVV.

The gene calls are TRBV18 and TRBJ2-5; D perhaps matches TRBD2 (6 bases). V dropped 3 bases and J dropped 5 bases, with 10 bases sitting between them. The germline V gene has CDR1 KGHSH and CDR2 LQKENI. The CDR3 consists of 13 residues. The CDR3 coding sequence is TGTGCCAGCTCACCGGGACTGCCGGAGACCCAGTACTTC. As protein: CASSPGLPETQYF.

A single count supports this clone. It is unclear where the CDR3 begins or ends on the DNA, so no DNA is shown, and the CDR3 is as TCRdb lists it. The chain joins TRBV10-1 to TRBJ2-2; the table calls TRBD1, which could not be checked here. Germline V gene data show CDR1 as WNHNN and CDR2 as SYGVQD (reference sequence). The CDR3 has 17 residues if both end residues are counted. CDR3 protein: CASTIKEDREVGRGAVF.

The chain carries TRBV15 and TRBJ2-2, with D tentatively TRBD1 (5 bases). CDR1 is LNHNV and CDR2 is YYDKDF in the germline V gene (reference sequence). Trimming stripped 2 bases from V and 6 bases from J, with 13 bases between. The CDR3 has 15 residues. This CDR3 is CATSRWAGKAGELFF. CDR3 nucleotides: TGTGCCACCAGCAGATGGGCAGGGAAGGCCGGGGAGCTGTTTTTT.

The rearrangement uses TRBV30 and TRBJ2-2, with 8 positions matching TRBD2. The CDR3 is 16 amino acids. Trimming took 1 base from V and 4 from J; bases not matched to a gene: 8. CDR1 is GTSNPN, CDR2 SVGIG, per germline (reference sequence). The CDR3 protein is CAWSGSGTSRTGELFF. The DNA of the CDR3 is TGTGCCTGGAGTGGATCCGGGACTAGTCGCACCGGGGAGCTGTTTTTT.